Listed below are T cell receptor beta chains from one sample, sequenced in a study of T-cell memory formation after mild COVID-19. In TCRdb, the 5' RACE reads were re-called with MiXCR into one record per CDR3 protein. The sample lists hundreds of thousands of distinct CDR3 sequences, more than 20% occurring once. Material for sequencing was PBMCs or a T cell subset sorted from them (not recorded which). Receptors originate from an adult woman who had mild COVID-19 (a few samples of this study predate the infection). Cell type and time point are not known. Each CDR3 is given with its conserved first and last residue. Each record gives: CDR3 DNA, CDR3 protein, CDR3 length, J gene, clone size, D gene, V gene. D genes are given only for firm matches. Clone size is given for some rows only: seen once, a few or many times, or a class if the clone is expanded.

DNA: TGTGCCACCAGTGATTTACGGGACAGGTCCAATGAGCAGTTCTTC; CDR3: CATSDLRDRSNEQFF; length: 15; J: TRBJ2-1; size: few; D: TRBD1; V: TRBV24-1
DNA: TGCAGTGCTAGAGATCGGCGAGCGGGAGGCGCCTACAATGAGCAGTTCTTC; CDR3: CSARDRRAGGAYNEQFF; length: 17; J: TRBJ2-1; size: -; D: TRBD2; V: TRBV20-1
DNA: TGTGCCAGCAGTTACCTACAGGGGAGATCTGAAGCTTTCTTT; CDR3: CASSYLQGRSEAFF; length: 14; J: TRBJ1-1; size: -; D: TRBD1; V: TRBV6-5
DNA: TGTGCCAGCAGTAGGACAGGCGGCTATGGCTACACCTTC; CDR3: CASSRTGGYGYTF; length: 13; J: TRBJ1-2; size: few; D: TRBD1; V: TRBV12-3/TRBV12-4
DNA: TGTGCCAGCGCCCCGGGGCTAGCGGGAGTCGAGCAGTACTTC; CDR3: CASAPGLAGVEQYF; length: 14; J: TRBJ2-7; size: -; D: TRBD2; V: TRBV6-5
DNA: TGTGCCAGCAGGCTTCATGGCTACGAGCAGTACTTC; CDR3: CASRLHGYEQYF; length: 12; J: TRBJ2-7; size: few; D: -; V: TRBV7-2
DNA: TGCAGTGCTAGCTTCGGGAGTAGGGCCTACGAGCAGTACTTC; CDR3: CSASFGSRAYEQYF; length: 14; J: TRBJ2-7; size: few; D: -; V: TRBV20-1
DNA: TGTGCCACCAAACTAGCGGGGGGCGAGAAGACCCAGTACTTC; CDR3: CATKLAGGEKTQYF; length: 14; J: TRBJ2-5; size: few; D: TRBD2; V: TRBV6-5
DNA: TGCCAGCAGCTTAGTAGGTGGTTGACAGGGGGCAGGGCTGAAGCTTTCTTT; CDR3: CQQLSRWLTGGRAEAFF; length: 17; J: TRBJ1-1; size: few; D: TRBD1; V: TRBV7-9
DNA: TGTGCCAGCAGCCCTTCTAGCGGGGGGTTCACAGATACGCAGTATTTT; CDR3: CASSPSSGGFTDTQYF; length: 16; J: TRBJ2-3; size: once; D: TRBD2; V: TRBV9
DNA: TGTGCCACCAGCCGTCCGGCGGACGGCTACGAGCAGTACTTC; CDR3: CATSRPADGYEQYF; length: 14; J: TRBJ2-7; size: -; D: -; V: TRBV15
DNA: TGCGCCAGCAGCTTGGATCTCAGTTCCCTCTCCTACGAGCAGTACTTC; CDR3: CASSLDLSSLSYEQYF; length: 16; J: TRBJ2-7; size: -; D: -; V: TRBV5-1
DNA: TGTGCCAGTACCGTACAGGGCCCTGGGGCCAACGTCCTGACTTTC; CDR3: CASTVQGPGANVLTF; length: 15; J: TRBJ2-6; size: few; D: -; V: TRBV19
DNA: TGTGCCAGCAGCTTCCTACAGGCTTCGAGCGCCTCCTACAATGAGCAGTTCTTC; CDR3: CASSFLQASSASYNEQFF; length: 18; J: TRBJ2-1; size: -; D: -; V: TRBV7-8
DNA: TGTGCCAGCAGCCGCGGGGATCAGCCCCAGCATTTT; CDR3: CASSRGDQPQHF; length: 12; J: TRBJ1-5; size: many; D: -; V: TRBV7-9
DNA: TGTGCCAGCAGTTTAGGCGGGGGGGCAGAGACCCAGTACTTC; CDR3: CASSLGGGAETQYF; length: 14; J: TRBJ2-5; size: -; D: TRBD2; V: TRBV12-3/TRBV12-4
DNA: TGTGCCAGCAGCGGACGAGGGTGGGGTCCAGGGGGTACGCAGTATTTT; CDR3: CASSGRGWGPGGTQYF; length: 16; J: TRBJ2-3; size: few; D: TRBD1; V: TRBV7-2
DNA: TGTGCCAGCAGTTCTGGGGACTCTGGGGCCAACGTCCTGACTTTC; CDR3: CASSSGDSGANVLTF; length: 15; J: TRBJ2-6; size: few; D: -; V: TRBV27
DNA: TGTGCCAGCAGCTCGGGACGGTCCCCCTACGAGCAGTACTTC; CDR3: CASSSGRSPYEQYF; length: 14; J: TRBJ2-7; size: -; D: -; V: TRBV11-3
DNA: TGTGCCAGCAGCGCGCCGGGACAGCTCTCTGTTAACTATGGCTACACCTTC; CDR3: CASSAPGQLSVNYGYTF; length: 17; J: TRBJ1-2; size: -; D: TRBD1; V: TRBV9
DNA: TGCAGTGCTAGCCCTACAGGGACCAGCTCCTACAATGAGCAGTTCTTC; CDR3: CSASPTGTSSYNEQFF; length: 16; J: TRBJ2-1; size: few; D: -; V: TRBV20-1
DNA: TGTGCCAGCAGCTTAGGGAGAGAACTAGCGGGGGAAAATGAGCAGTTCTTC; CDR3: CASSLGRELAGENEQFF; length: 17; J: TRBJ2-1; size: -; D: TRBD2; V: TRBV5-6
DNA: TGTGCCAGCAGAAGACAGGGGGCGTACGGGGAGCTGTTTTTT; CDR3: CASRRQGAYGELFF; length: 14; J: TRBJ2-2; size: -; D: TRBD1; V: TRBV6-5
DNA: TGTGCCAGCAGCTTCCGGACAGGGGGCTTCAATGAGCAGTTCTTC; CDR3: CASSFRTGGFNEQFF; length: 15; J: TRBJ2-1; size: many; D: TRBD1; V: TRBV5-6
DNA: TGTGCCTGGAGTGCTGTTTTGTTTAGCGGGGGGAGGAGCTCCTACAATGAGCAGTTCTTC; CDR3: CAWSAVLFSGGRSSYNEQFF; length: 20; J: TRBJ2-1; size: -; D: TRBD2; V: TRBV30
DNA: TGCAGTGCCAGGCGGACAGGGGCCGGGAACACTGAAGCTTTCTTT; CDR3: CSARRTGAGNTEAFF; length: 15; J: TRBJ1-1; size: few; D: TRBD1; V: TRBV20-1
DNA: TGCGCCAGCAGCCAAGAGGACAGGGGTCCCTACGAGCAGTACTTC; CDR3: CASSQEDRGPYEQYF; length: 15; J: TRBJ2-7; size: -; D: TRBD1; V: TRBV4-3
DNA: TGTGCCAGCAGAGCGGGACAGACTACAACTAATGAAAAACTGTTTTTT; CDR3: CASRAGQTTTNEKLFF; length: 16; J: TRBJ1-4; size: -; D: TRBD1; V: TRBV6-2/TRBV6-3
DNA: TGTGCCAGCAGTTATAAGGTCAACACTGAAGCTTTCTTT; CDR3: CASSYKVNTEAFF; length: 13; J: TRBJ1-1; size: -; D: -; V: TRBV6-5
DNA: TGTGCCAGCAGAGCGGAGCAGGGCGCTAACTATGGCTACACCTTC; CDR3: CASRAEQGANYGYTF; length: 15; J: TRBJ1-2; size: few; D: -; V: TRBV2
DNA: TGTGCCACCAGCAGAGATCAGAGACAGGTGGAGACCCAGTACTTC; CDR3: CATSRDQRQVETQYF; length: 15; J: TRBJ2-5; size: few; D: -; V: TRBV15
DNA: TGTGCCAGCAGCTTAGCTAGCCCAAGCAAAACGTTACAAGAGACCCAGTACTTC; CDR3: CASSLASPSKTLQETQYF; length: 18; J: TRBJ2-5; size: few; D: -; V: TRBV11-2
DNA: TGTGCCATCAGTGAGCCTACTGGGCGGGAGTTCTACTACGAGCAGTACTTC; CDR3: CAISEPTGREFYYEQYF; length: 17; J: TRBJ2-7; size: -; D: TRBD2; V: TRBV10-3
DNA: TGTGCCAGCAGCCATTTACTGATGAACACTGAAGCTTTCTTT; CDR3: CASSHLLMNTEAFF; length: 14; J: TRBJ1-1; size: -; D: -; V: TRBV12-3/TRBV12-4
DNA: TGCAGTGCTGACTTCGGACAGGGGGCTAACACCATATATTTT; CDR3: CSADFGQGANTIYF; length: 14; J: TRBJ1-3; size: few; D: TRBD1; V: TRBV20-1
DNA: TGTGCCAGCAGCTTGGGATTCTACGAGCAGTACTTC; CDR3: CASSLGFYEQYF; length: 12; J: TRBJ2-7; size: many; D: -; V: TRBV12-3/TRBV12-4
DNA: TGTGCCACCAGTGACCCCCGGGTTTCAGATACGCAGTATTTT; CDR3: CATSDPRVSDTQYF; length: 14; J: TRBJ2-3; size: -; D: -; V: TRBV24-1
DNA: TGTGCCAGCTCACTAACTAGCGGGAGTCAGACAGAGACCCAGTACTTC; CDR3: CASSLTSGSQTETQYF; length: 16; J: TRBJ2-5; size: few; D: TRBD2; V: TRBV18
DNA: TGTGCCAGCAGCTTGACAGGGGCTGGGAATACGCAGTATTTT; CDR3: CASSLTGAGNTQYF; length: 14; J: TRBJ2-3; size: -; D: TRBD1; V: TRBV6-6
DNA: TGCAGCGTCGGGACTAGCGGGGCCGGATATGAGCAGTTCTTC; CDR3: CSVGTSGAGYEQFF; length: 14; J: TRBJ2-1; size: -; D: TRBD2; V: TRBV29-1
DNA: TGTGCCAGCAGTTACCAGACAGGGCCTTACGAGCAGTACTTC; CDR3: CASSYQTGPYEQYF; length: 14; J: TRBJ2-7; size: few; D: TRBD1; V: TRBV2
DNA: TGTGCCAGCAGCTTGGGCCCTGCGGGAGCCTCCTACAATGAGCAGTTCTTC; CDR3: CASSLGPAGASYNEQFF; length: 17; J: TRBJ2-1; size: -; D: TRBD2; V: TRBV5-8
DNA: TGTGCCACCAGTGACACAGGGGGGATCGGGGAGCTGTTTTTT; CDR3: CATSDTGGIGELFF; length: 14; J: TRBJ2-2; size: few; D: TRBD1; V: TRBV24-1
DNA: TGTGCCAGCAGCCGCCTGACGACGGGGGGCACAGATACGCAGTATTTT; CDR3: CASSRLTTGGTDTQYF; length: 16; J: TRBJ2-3; size: many; D: -; V: TRBV3-1
DNA: TGTGCCAGCAGCTTTGGGACAGGCTCCTATGGCTACACCTTC; CDR3: CASSFGTGSYGYTF; length: 14; J: TRBJ1-2; size: few; D: TRBD1; V: TRBV11-2
DNA: TGCGCCAGCAGCATACAGGGGACTGAAGCTTTCTTT; CDR3: CASSIQGTEAFF; length: 12; J: TRBJ1-1; size: few; D: TRBD1; V: TRBV5-1
DNA: TGTGCCAGCAGTTACTCTCCCACAGGGGACATTCAGTACTTC; CDR3: CASSYSPTGDIQYF; length: 14; J: TRBJ2-4; size: few; D: TRBD1; V: TRBV6-5
DNA: TGTGCCAGCAGCGTAGGTGTGGATTCCTACGAGCAGTACTTC; CDR3: CASSVGVDSYEQYF; length: 14; J: TRBJ2-7; size: few; D: -; V: TRBV9
DNA: TGCAGTGCTAGAGATGGCGGTGGATCTGGAAACACCATATATTTT; CDR3: CSARDGGGSGNTIYF; length: 15; J: TRBJ1-3; size: -; D: -; V: TRBV20-1
DNA: TGCGCCAGCAGCCAAGGGTGGGGACAGGGATTATCAGCCCAGCATTTT; CDR3: CASSQGWGQGLSAQHF; length: 16; J: TRBJ1-5; size: once; D: TRBD1; V: TRBV4-1
DNA: TGCAGTGCAATATCGGGACAGGGCACAGATACGCAGTATTTT; CDR3: CSAISGQGTDTQYF; length: 14; J: TRBJ2-3; size: -; D: TRBD1; V: TRBV20-1
DNA: TGTGCCAGCAGCACGGGACTAGCGGGGCACAATGAGCAGTTCTTC; CDR3: CASSTGLAGHNEQFF; length: 15; J: TRBJ2-1; size: -; D: TRBD2; V: TRBV7-2
DNA: TGTGCCAGCAGCTCCGGGACTAGCGGGAGAAGTTTAGAGCAGTTCTTC; CDR3: CASSSGTSGRSLEQFF; length: 16; J: TRBJ2-1; size: -; D: TRBD2; V: TRBV7-6
DNA: TGTGCCTGGAGTCGGGGACTCGGCGAGCAGTTCTTC; CDR3: CAWSRGLGEQFF; length: 12; J: TRBJ2-1; size: -; D: -; V: TRBV30
DNA: TGTGCCATCAGTGAGGGAACCACAGGACAGCGCACAGATACGCAGTATTTT; CDR3: CAISEGTTGQRTDTQYF; length: 17; J: TRBJ2-3; size: -; D: -; V: TRBV10-3
DNA: TGTGCCAGCGTCCGGGACCCAGATTACAATGAGCAGTTCTTC; CDR3: CASVRDPDYNEQFF; length: 14; J: TRBJ2-1; size: few; D: -; V: TRBV5-5
DNA: TGCGCCAGCGGACCGGTCGATCCAGGGTCAGCTCAGCCCCAGCATTTT; CDR3: CASGPVDPGSAQPQHF; length: 16; J: TRBJ1-5; size: -; D: -; V: TRBV5-1
DNA: TGCGCCAGCAGCCAACTCTCTCGGGTCAGGCCGAATGAGCAGTTCTTC; CDR3: CASSQLSRVRPNEQFF; length: 16; J: TRBJ2-1; size: -; D: -; V: TRBV4-1
DNA: TGTGCCACCAGTGATTCTCGAGCGGGAGGGCCCAATGAGCAGTTCTTC; CDR3: CATSDSRAGGPNEQFF; length: 16; J: TRBJ2-1; size: -; D: TRBD2; V: TRBV24-1
DNA: TGCAGCGTTGGCTCTAGCGGGAGAGGAGAGCAGTACTTC; CDR3: CSVGSSGRGEQYF; length: 13; J: TRBJ2-7; size: many; D: TRBD2; V: TRBV29-1